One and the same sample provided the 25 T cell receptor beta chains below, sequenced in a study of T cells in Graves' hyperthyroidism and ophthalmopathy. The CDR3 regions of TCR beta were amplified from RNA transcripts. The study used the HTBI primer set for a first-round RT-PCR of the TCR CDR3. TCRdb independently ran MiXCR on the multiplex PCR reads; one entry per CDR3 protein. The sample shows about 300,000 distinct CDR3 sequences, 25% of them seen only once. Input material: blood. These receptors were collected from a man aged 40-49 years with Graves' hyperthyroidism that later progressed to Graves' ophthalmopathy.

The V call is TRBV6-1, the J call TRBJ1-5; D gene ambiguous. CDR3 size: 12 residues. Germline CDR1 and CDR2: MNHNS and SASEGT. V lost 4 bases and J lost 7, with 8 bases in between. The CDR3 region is CASSVSGQPQHF. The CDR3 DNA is TGTGCCAGCAGTGTATCCGGGCAGCCCCAGCATTTT.

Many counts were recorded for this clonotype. CDR3 nucleotide sequence: TGTGCCAGCAGTCCCGGGACTAGAAATAGCATTCAGTACTTC. It specifies CASSPGTRNSIQYF. The V and J genes are TRBV2 and TRBJ2-4, with TRBD2 matching 8 bases. The length of the CDR3 is 14 residues. Germline V CDR1 and CDR2: SNHLY, FYNNEI. Trimming cost V 5 bases and J 9 bases; bases outside gene matches: 9. The whole variable domain, filled in from reference TRBV2 and TRBJ2-4, reads EPEVTQTPSHQVTQMGQEVILRCVPISNHLYFYWYRQILGQKVEFLVSFYNNEISEKSEIFDDQFSVERPDGSNFTLKIRSTKLEDSAMYFCASSPGTRNSIQYFGAGTRLSVL.

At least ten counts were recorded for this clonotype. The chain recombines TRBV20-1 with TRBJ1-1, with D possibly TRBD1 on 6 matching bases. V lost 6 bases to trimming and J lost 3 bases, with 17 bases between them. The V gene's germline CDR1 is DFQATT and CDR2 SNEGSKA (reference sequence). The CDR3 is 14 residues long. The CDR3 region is CSAPRQESDTEAFF. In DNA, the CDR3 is TGCAGTGCACCTAGACAGGAGTCGGACACTGAAGCTTTCTTT.

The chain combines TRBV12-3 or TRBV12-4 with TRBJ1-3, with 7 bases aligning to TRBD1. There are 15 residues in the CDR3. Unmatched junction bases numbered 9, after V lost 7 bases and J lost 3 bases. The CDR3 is CASTAKRGHGNTIYF. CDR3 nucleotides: TGTGCCAGCACCGCAAAAAGGGGGCATGGAAACACCATATATTTT.

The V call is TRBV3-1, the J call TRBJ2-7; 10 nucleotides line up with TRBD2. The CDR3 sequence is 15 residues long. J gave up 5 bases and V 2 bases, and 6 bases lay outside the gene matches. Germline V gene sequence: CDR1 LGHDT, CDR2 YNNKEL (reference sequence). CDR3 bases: TGTGCCAGCAGCCAAATTAGCGGGAGGCTGGACGAGCAGTACTTC. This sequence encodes CASSQISGRLDEQYF.

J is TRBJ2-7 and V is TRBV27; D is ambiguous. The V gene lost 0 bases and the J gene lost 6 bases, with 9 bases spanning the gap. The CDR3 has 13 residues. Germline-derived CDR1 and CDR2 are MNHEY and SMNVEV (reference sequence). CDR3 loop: CASSLSFGVEQYF. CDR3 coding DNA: TGTGCCAGCAGTTTATCTTTCGGAGTCGAGCAGTACTTC.

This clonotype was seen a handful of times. The CDR3 loop is CASTTGWELFF. The DNA for the CDR3 is TGTGCCAGCACCACGGGTTGGGAGCTGTTTTTT. The rearrangement links TRBV6-2 or TRBV6-3 to TRBJ2-2; D not resolved. CDR3 length: 11 residues. Trimming left V 7 bases short and J 9 bases short, with 9 bases between. Germline lookup yields CDR1 MNHEY and CDR2 SVGEGT.

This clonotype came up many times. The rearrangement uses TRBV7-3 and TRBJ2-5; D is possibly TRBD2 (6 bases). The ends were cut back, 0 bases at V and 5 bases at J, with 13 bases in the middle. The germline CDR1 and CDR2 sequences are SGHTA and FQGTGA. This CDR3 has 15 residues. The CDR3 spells CASSLTVGGGETQYF. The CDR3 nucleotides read TGTGCCAGCAGCTTAACCGTCGGGGGAGGTGAGACCCAGTACTTC.

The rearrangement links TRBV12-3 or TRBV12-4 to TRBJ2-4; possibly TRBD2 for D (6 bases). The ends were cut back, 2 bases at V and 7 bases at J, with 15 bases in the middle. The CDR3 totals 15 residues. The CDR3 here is CASSLSLGGLNIQYF. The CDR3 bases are TGTGCCAGCAGTTTAAGCCTGGGAGGCTTGAACATTCAGTACTTC.

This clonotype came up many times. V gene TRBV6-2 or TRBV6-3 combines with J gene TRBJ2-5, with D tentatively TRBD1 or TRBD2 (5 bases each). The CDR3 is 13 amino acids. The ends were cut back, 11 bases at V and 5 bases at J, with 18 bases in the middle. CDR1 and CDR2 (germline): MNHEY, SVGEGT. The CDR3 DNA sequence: TGTGCCGCCCGGGACCCAGGGAGTGAGACCCAGTACTTC. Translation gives CAARDPGSETQYF.

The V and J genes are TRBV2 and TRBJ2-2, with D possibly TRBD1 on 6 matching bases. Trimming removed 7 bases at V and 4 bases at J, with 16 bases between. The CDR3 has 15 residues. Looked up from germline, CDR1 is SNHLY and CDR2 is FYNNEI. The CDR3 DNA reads TGTGCCAGCACCCTACAGGGCGGTGTCACCGGGGAGCTGTTTTTT. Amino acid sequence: CASTLQGGVTGELFF.

The CDR3 region is CASSYVGEQYF. CDR3 sequence (DNA): TGTGCCAGCAGTTACGTGGGCGAGCAGTACTTC. This chain joins TRBV6-2 or TRBV6-3 and TRBJ2-7; D not resolved. CDR1 and CDR2 (germline): MNHEY, SVGEGT. Trimming stripped 2 bases from V and 6 bases from J, with 5 bases between. The CDR3 contains 11 residues.

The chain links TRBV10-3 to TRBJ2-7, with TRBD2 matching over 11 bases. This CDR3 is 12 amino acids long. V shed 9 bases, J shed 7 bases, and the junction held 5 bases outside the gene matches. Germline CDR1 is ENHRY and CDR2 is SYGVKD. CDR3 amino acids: CAITSGRGEQYF. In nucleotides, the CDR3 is TGTGCCATTACTAGCGGGAGAGGTGAGCAGTACTTC.

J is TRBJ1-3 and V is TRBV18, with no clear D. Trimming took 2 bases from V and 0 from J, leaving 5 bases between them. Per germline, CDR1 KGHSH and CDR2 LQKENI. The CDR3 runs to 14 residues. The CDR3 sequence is CASSPARSGNTIYF. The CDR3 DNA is TGTGCCAGCTCACCAGCCCGCTCTGGAAACACCATATATTTT.

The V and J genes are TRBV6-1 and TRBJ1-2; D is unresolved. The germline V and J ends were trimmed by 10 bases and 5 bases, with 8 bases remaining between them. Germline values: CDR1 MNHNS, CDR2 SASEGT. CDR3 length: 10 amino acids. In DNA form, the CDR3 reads TGTGCCACCGAGGGATATGGCTACACCTTC. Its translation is CATEGYGYTF.

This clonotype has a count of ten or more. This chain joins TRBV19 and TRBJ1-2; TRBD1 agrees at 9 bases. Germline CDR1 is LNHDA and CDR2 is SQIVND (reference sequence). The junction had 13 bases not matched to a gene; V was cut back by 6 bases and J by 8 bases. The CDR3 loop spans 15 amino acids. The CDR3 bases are TGTGCCAGTAGGATGGGACAGGGCCTTATTAACGGCTACACCTTC. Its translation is CASRMGQGLINGYTF. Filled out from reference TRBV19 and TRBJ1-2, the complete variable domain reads DGGITQSPKYLFRKEGQNVTLSCEQNLNHDAMYWYRQDPGQGLRLIYYSQIVNDFQKGDIAEGYSVSREKKESFPLTVTSAQKNPTAFYLCASRMGQGLINGYTFGSGTRLTVV.

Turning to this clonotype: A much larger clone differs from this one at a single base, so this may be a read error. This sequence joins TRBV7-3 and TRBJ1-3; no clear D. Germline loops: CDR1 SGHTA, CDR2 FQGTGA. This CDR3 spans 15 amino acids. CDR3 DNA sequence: TGTGCCAACAGCTTAACGTCCGGGTCCGGGAGCACCATATATTTT. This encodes CANSLTSGSGSTIYF.

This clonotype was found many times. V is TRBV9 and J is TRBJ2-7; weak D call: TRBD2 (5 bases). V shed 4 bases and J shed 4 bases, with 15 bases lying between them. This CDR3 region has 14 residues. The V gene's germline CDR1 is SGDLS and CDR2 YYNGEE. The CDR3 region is CASSPRLEEYEQYF. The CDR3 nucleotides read TGTGCCAGCAGCCCCCGGCTGGAGGAATACGAGCAGTACTTC.

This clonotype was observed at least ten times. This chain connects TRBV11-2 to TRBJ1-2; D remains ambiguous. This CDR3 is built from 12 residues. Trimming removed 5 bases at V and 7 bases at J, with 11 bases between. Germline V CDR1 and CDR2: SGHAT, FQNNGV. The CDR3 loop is CASSPTMIGYTF. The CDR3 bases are TGTGCCAGCAGCCCCACTATGATTGGCTACACCTTC.

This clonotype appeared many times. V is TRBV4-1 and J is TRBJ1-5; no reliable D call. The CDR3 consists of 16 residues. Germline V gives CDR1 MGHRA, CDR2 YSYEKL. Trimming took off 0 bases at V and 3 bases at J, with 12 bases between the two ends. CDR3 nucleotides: TGCGCCAGCAGCCAAGATCCAGGCCAGGACAATCAGCCCCAGCATTTT. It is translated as CASSQDPGQDNQPQHF.

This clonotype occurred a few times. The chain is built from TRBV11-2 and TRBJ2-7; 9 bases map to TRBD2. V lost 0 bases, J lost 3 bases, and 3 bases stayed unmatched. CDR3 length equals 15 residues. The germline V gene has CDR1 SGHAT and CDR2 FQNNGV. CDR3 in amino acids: CASSLEAGGHYEQYF. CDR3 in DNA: TGTGCCAGCAGCTTAGAGGCGGGAGGGCACTACGAGCAGTACTTC.

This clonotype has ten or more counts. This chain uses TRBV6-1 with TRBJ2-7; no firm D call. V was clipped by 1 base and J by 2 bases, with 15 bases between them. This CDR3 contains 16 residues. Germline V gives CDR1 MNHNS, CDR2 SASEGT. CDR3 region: CASSEEFFPRPYEQYF. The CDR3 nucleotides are TGTGCCAGCAGTGAAGAGTTCTTCCCACGTCCCTACGAGCAGTACTTC.

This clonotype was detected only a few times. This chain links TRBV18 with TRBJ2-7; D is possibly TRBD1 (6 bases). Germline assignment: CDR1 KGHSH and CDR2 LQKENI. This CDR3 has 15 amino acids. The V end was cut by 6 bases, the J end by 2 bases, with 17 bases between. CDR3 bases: TGTGCCAGCTCCCCTCGGGACAAGGACCCCTACGAGCAGTACTTC. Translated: CASSPRDKDPYEQYF.

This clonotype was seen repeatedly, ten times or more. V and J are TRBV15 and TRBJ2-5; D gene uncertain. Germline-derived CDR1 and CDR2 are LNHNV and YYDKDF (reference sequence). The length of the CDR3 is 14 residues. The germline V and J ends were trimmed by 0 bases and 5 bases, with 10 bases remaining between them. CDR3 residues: CATSRDSSTETQYF. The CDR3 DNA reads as TGTGCCACCAGCAGAGACTCCAGCACGGAGACCCAGTACTTC.

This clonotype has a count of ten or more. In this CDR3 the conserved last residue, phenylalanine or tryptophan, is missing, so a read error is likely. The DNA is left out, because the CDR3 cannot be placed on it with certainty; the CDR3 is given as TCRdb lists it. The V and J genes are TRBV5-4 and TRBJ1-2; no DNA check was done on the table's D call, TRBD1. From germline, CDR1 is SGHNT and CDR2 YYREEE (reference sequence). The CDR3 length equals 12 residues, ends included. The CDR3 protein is CASSSQSGQHAL.